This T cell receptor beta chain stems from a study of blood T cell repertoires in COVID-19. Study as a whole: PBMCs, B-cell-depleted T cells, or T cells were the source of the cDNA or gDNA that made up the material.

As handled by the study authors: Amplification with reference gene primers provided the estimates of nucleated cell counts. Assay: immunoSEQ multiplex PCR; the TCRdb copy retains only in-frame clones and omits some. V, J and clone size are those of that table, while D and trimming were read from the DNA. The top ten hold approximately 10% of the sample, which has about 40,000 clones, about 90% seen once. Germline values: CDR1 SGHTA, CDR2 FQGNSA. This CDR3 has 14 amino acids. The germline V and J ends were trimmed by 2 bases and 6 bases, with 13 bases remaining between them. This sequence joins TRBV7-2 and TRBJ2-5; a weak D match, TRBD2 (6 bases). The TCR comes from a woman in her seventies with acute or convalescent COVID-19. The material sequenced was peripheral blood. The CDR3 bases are TGTGCCAGCAGCTTAACCGGGGGAGGAAAGACCCAGTACTTC. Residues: CASSLTGGGKTQYF.